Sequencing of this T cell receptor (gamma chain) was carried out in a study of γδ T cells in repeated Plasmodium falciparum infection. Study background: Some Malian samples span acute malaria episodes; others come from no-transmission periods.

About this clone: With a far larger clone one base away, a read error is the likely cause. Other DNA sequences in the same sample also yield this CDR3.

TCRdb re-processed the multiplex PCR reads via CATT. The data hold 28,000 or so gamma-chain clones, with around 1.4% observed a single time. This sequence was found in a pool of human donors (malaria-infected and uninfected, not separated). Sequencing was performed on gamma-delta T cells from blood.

The CDR3 DNA reads as TGTGCCCTGTGGCGGGGGCGGAGTCATAAGAAACTCTTT. Translating it yields CALWRGRSHKKLF. The chain couples TRGV9 to TRGJ1 or TRGJ2. No J gene is reported in TCRdb; it was inferred here by comparing the DNA with germline. The CDR3 is 13 residues long. Germline values: CDR1 GITISATS, CDR2 ISYDGTV (reference sequence).